The 10 T cell receptor beta chains listed next were all sequenced from one sample in a study of T-cell memory formation after mild COVID-19. One entry per CDR3 protein, called by TCRdb with MiXCR from the 5' RACE reads. Altogether about 540,000 distinct CDR3 sequences are present, 20% being singletons, with the ten largest covering approximately 13%. The sequenced sample consisted of PBMCs or a T cell subset sorted from them (not recorded which). These receptor sequences come from an adult woman who had mild COVID-19 (a few samples of this study predate the infection). Cell type and time point are not known.

This clonotype has a handful of counts. The chain combines TRBV7-9 with TRBJ2-5, with D possibly TRBD1 on 6 matching bases. CDR1 and CDR2 from the germline V gene are SEHNR and FQNEAQ (reference sequence). Trimming took off 4 bases at V and 5 bases at J, with 20 bases between the two ends. CDR3 size: 16 residues. CDR3 in DNA: TGTGCCAGCAGCTCGGATACTACAGGGTTTTGGGAGACCCAGTACTTC. Its protein product is CASSSDTTGFWETQYF.

This clonotype occurred a few times. The CDR3 protein is CASSLLYPGDTGELFF. The CDR3 DNA reads TGCGCCAGCAGCTTGTTATACCCAGGGGACACCGGGGAGCTGTTTTTT. The chain uses TRBV5-1 and TRBJ2-2; possible D gene TRBD1, 6 bases. The CDR3 is 16 residues long. The ends were cut back, 1 base at V and 3 bases at J, with 13 bases in the middle. The germline CDR1 and CDR2 sequences are SGHRS and YFSETQ.

V and J are TRBV7-3 and TRBJ2-7, with 9 positions matching TRBD1. The V gene end was trimmed by 1 base and the J gene end by 2 bases; junction bases not matched to a gene: 3. Germline assignment: CDR1 SGHTA and CDR2 FQGTGA. There are 15 residues in the CDR3. Written as DNA, the CDR3 is TGTGCCAGCAGCTTAATGGGACAGGGAGCCTACGAGCAGTACTTC. Its translation: CASSLMGQGAYEQYF.

The chain is built from TRBV12-3 or TRBV12-4 and TRBJ2-5; unclear D gene. This CDR3 comprises 12 residues. Between the trimmed V and J ends, which lost 6 bases and 5 bases, there was a span of 10 bases. This chain's CDR3 is CASRKPAETQYF. In nucleotides, the CDR3 is TGTGCCAGCAGGAAACCCGCGGAGACCCAGTACTTC.

The chain recombines TRBV12-3 or TRBV12-4 with TRBJ2-3; D uncertain. Trimming shortened V by 6 bases and J by 0 bases, and 13 bases separated the two germline ends. The CDR3 consists of 15 residues. CDR3 sequence reads: CASRPKSLSTDTQYF. The CDR3 DNA reads TGTGCCAGCAGGCCTAAGAGCCTTAGCACAGATACGCAGTATTTT.

The genes are TRBV5-4 and TRBJ1-3; D remains ambiguous. The germline gives CDR1 SGHNT, CDR2 YYREEE (reference sequence). The CDR3 length is 13 residues. Trimming removed 0 bases at V and 11 bases at J, with 12 bases between. The CDR3 bases are TGTGCCAGCAGCTTGGGCGGCCGGGAGGCCATATATTTT. This gives the protein CASSLGGREAIYF.

This clonotype was seen only a few times. The chain carries TRBV4-1 and TRBJ1-4; 7 positions match TRBD1. V was pared by 1 base and J by 7 bases, with 9 bases of the junction left unmatched. The CDR3 extends over 16 amino acids. Germline assignment: CDR1 MGHRA and CDR2 YSYEKL. CDR3 bases: TGCGCCAGCAGCCAAGTTCGGACAGGATTTAGTGAAAAACTGTTTTTT. Residues: CASSQVRTGFSEKLFF.

The chain is built from TRBV12-5 and TRBJ2-1, with D unclear. CDR1 and CDR2 from the germline V gene are LGHNT and FRNRAP. The CDR3 runs 14 residues. With 0 bases removed from V and 2 bases from J, the gap between germline ends came to 5 bases. The CDR3 region has the DNA TGTGCTAGTGGTTTGGTACCGGCCTACAATGAGCAGTTCTTC. Translating gives CASGLVPAYNEQFF.

This clonotype occurred a few times. V and J are TRBV9 and TRBJ2-1; 13 nucleotides line up with TRBD2. Germline values: CDR1 SGDLS, CDR2 YYNGEE. This CDR3 spans 15 amino acids. V lost 4 bases to trimming and J lost 10 bases; unmatched junction nucleotides: 8. The CDR3 region has the DNA TGTGCCAGCAGCCCCCCGGGACTAGCGGGACAAGAGCAGTTCTTC. Residues: CASSPPGLAGQEQFF.

The rearrangement joins TRBV2 to TRBJ2-1; D is ambiguous. The CDR3 loop spans 15 amino acids. Germline values: CDR1 SNHLY, CDR2 FYNNEI. V was pared by 6 bases and J by 3 bases, with 15 bases between. The CDR3 sequence is CASSLQLKGYNEQFF. The CDR3 region has the DNA TGTGCCAGCAGCTTACAGCTTAAGGGCTACAATGAGCAGTTCTTC.